The 27 T cell receptor beta chains below were found in one sample sequenced in a study of shared clonotypes between healthy human individuals. Clones were sequenced by immunoSEQ multiplex PCR, and TCRdb holds only the in-frame ones, with some missing. The sample consists of about 680,000 clones, more than 70% of them appearing once. The sequencing input was memory CD4+ T cells sorted from blood. Regarding subset: CD45RA-negative fraction. The receptors were gathered from a woman between 25 and 40 years old in good health.

The chain is built from TRBV4-2 and TRBJ2-3; D is uncertain. CDR1 LGHNA and CDR2 YNFKEQ come from the germline V gene. The CDR3 has 16 amino acids. V lost 1 base to trimming and J lost 1 base, with 12 bases between them. The CDR3 loop reads CASSQAAPPGTDTQYF. The CDR3 nucleotides are TGTGCCAGCAGCCAAGCAGCCCCTCCGGGCACAGATACGCAGTATTTT.

V and J are TRBV11-3 and TRBJ2-1; no definite D call. Germline CDR1 SGHNT, CDR2 YENEEA. The CDR3 sequence is 16 residues long. Trimming pared 0 bases from V and 1 base from J, leaving 10 bases between. In nucleotides, the CDR3 is TGTGCCAGCAGCTTAGACCGGCTAGGATCCTACAATGAGCAGTTCTTC. Its protein is CASSLDRLGSYNEQFF. Full variable domain (rest looked up from reference TRBV11-3 and TRBJ2-1): EAGVVQSPRYKIIEKKQPVAFWCNPISGHNTLYWYLQNLGQGPELLIRYENEEAVDDSQLPKDRFSAERLKGVDSTLKIQPAELGDSAVYLCASSLDRLGSYNEQFFGPGTRLTVL.

The CDR3 reads CSVDELAGVSYEQYF. Written as DNA, the CDR3 is TGCAGCGTGGACGAACTAGCGGGGGTTTCCTACGAGCAGTACTTC. This rearrangement joins TRBV29-1 to TRBJ2-5; TRBD2 aligns across 11 bases. Gene TRBJ2-7 matches the end of the DNA better, so the J call may be wrong. The CDR3 totals 15 residues. Germline V CDR1 and CDR2: SQVTM, ANQGSEA.

The J gene is TRBJ1-1, the V gene TRBV30, with TRBD1 matching over 9 bases. V trimming: 2 bases; J trimming: 3 bases; junction bases outside the gene matches: 10. The CDR3 is 16 amino acids. Germline values: CDR1 GTSNPN, CDR2 SVGIG (reference sequence). CDR3 coding DNA: TGTGCCTGGAGTCCGGTGGACAGGGGTACGTACACTGAAGCTTTCTTT. Its protein is CAWSPVDRGTYTEAFF.

Remarks on this clone: The sample holds other DNA sequences that translate to the same CDR3. The chain links TRBV7-3 to TRBJ2-3, with 15 bases matching TRBD2. This CDR3 spans 16 amino acids. Germline CDR1 reads SGHTA; CDR2 reads FQGTGA. The V and J ends lost 4 bases and 5 bases, in that order; junction bases with no gene match: 4. The CDR3 nucleotides are TGTGCCAGCAGCTCCGGACTAGCGGGAGGGGTAGATACGCAGTATTTT. Translating it yields CASSSGLAGGVDTQYF. The full variable domain, rest sourced from reference TRBV7-3 and TRBJ2-3, is GAGVSQTPSNKVTEKGKYVELRCDPISGHTALYWYRQSLGQGPEFLIYFQGTGAADDSGLPNDRFFAVRPEGSVSTLKIQRTERGDSAVYLCASSSGLAGGVDTQYFGPGTRLTVL.

This chain uses TRBV6-1 with TRBJ2-7, with a tentative D call TRBD1 (6 bases). The V and J ends lost 0 bases and 3 bases respectively, with 9 bases between them. This CDR3 is 14 amino acids long. The germline CDR1 and CDR2 sequences are MNHNS and SASEGT. The CDR3 protein is CASSEAVRGYEQYF. The CDR3 DNA follows: TGTGCCAGCAGTGAAGCGGTCAGGGGCTACGAGCAGTACTTC.

V is TRBV28 and J is TRBJ2-5, with 7 bases matching TRBD2. Germline V gene lookup returns CDR1 MDHEN and CDR2 SYDVKM. The CDR3 loop spans 15 amino acids. The J segment lost 0 bases and the V segment lost 6 bases, leaving 7 bases of the junction unmatched. The CDR3 sequence is CASSPRAGYQETQYF. The CDR3 coding sequence is TGTGCCAGCAGCCCCCGAGCGGGGTACCAAGAGACCCAGTACTTC.

This chain uses TRBV4-2 with TRBJ2-5; perhaps TRBD2 as D (5 bases). Between the trimmed V and J ends, which lost 0 bases and 5 bases, there was a span of 13 bases. The CDR3 extends over 15 amino acids. Germline CDR1 LGHNA, CDR2 YNFKEQ. The CDR3 region is CASSQDGQSGETQYF. The CDR3 bases are TGTGCCAGCAGCCAAGATGGGCAGTCGGGGGAGACCCAGTACTTC.

V and J are TRBV15 and TRBJ2-1, with 10 bases matching TRBD2. The CDR3 is made up of 17 amino acids. V lost 1 base to trimming and J lost 7 bases; unmatched junction nucleotides: 10. Germline V CDR1 and CDR2: LNHNV, YYDKDF (reference sequence). CDR3 DNA: TGTGCCACCAGCAGAGCCCCCTCAGCGGGAGGGGTGAATGAGCAGTTCTTC. It codes for CATSRAPSAGGVNEQFF.

This chain uses TRBV28 with TRBJ1-1, with 9 bases fitting TRBD1. Germline assignment: CDR1 MDHEN and CDR2 SYDVKM. The CDR3 contains 13 residues. After removal of 4 bases from V and 6 bases from J, the junction contained 3 bases not matched to a gene. The CDR3 is CASSWDRESEAFF. The DNA for the CDR3 is TGTGCCAGCAGTTGGGACAGGGAGTCTGAAGCTTTCTTT.

This clone was picked up a small number of times. The rearrangement uses TRBV2 and TRBJ2-7, with a possible D match to TRBD2 (5 bases). Germline CDR1 SNHLY, CDR2 FYNNEI. V lost 7 bases to trimming and J lost 3 bases, with 7 bases between them. CDR3 length equals 11 residues. CDR3 bases: TGTGCCAGCACCCGGGACTACGAGCAGTACTTC. Translation gives CASTRDYEQYF.

The genes are TRBV7-8 and TRBJ2-3; no clear D gene. CDR1 is SGHVS and CDR2 is FQNEAQ in the germline V gene. V lost 2 bases and J 10 bases, leaving 16 bases between the germline ends. The CDR3 runs 14 residues. CDR3 in amino acids: CASSLRVRPDAQYF. For the CDR3, the DNA is TGTGCCAGCAGCTTAAGGGTCCGCCCCGACGCGCAGTATTTT. Based on the CDR3 plus reference TRBV7-8 and TRBJ2-3, the full variable domain is GAGVSQSPRYKVAKRGQDVALRCDPISGHVSLFWYQQALGQGPEFLTYFQNEAQLDKSGLPSDRFFAERPEGSVSTLKIQRTQQEDSAVYLCASSLRVRPDAQYFGPGTRLTVL.

The chain has TRBV19 and TRBJ1-5; 8 positions match TRBD1. The V gene's germline CDR1 is LNHDA and CDR2 SQIVND (reference sequence). The V segment lost 3 bases and the J segment 5 bases; nucleotides outside the gene matches: 6. The CDR3 runs to 15 residues. The CDR3 nucleotides read TGTGCCAGTAGTATTGGCCAGGGGGCCGATCAGCCCCAGCATTTT. As protein: CASSIGQGADQPQHF.

The rearrangement links TRBV7-9 to TRBJ2-1; D is undetermined. Deletions cut 5 bases from V and 8 bases from J, with 13 bases between. Germline loops: CDR1 SEHNR, CDR2 FQNEAQ (reference sequence). This CDR3 comprises 13 residues. The CDR3 loop is CASSTEAADEQFF. CDR3 bases: TGTGCCAGCAGCACCGAGGCAGCTGATGAGCAGTTCTTC.

The chain couples TRBV7-2 to TRBJ2-4; a weak D match, TRBD2 (5 bases). V was pared by 2 bases and J by 2 bases, with 13 bases between. The CDR3 is made up of 16 amino acids. Germline V gene lookup returns CDR1 SGHTA and CDR2 FQGNSA. The CDR3 spells CASSLSLLVSKNIQYF. CDR3 in DNA: TGTGCCAGCAGCTTATCTCTACTAGTATCCAAAAACATTCAGTACTTC. Variable domain in full (rest from reference TRBV7-2 and TRBJ2-4): GAGVSQSPSNKVTEKGKDVELRCDPISGHTALYWYRQSLGQGLEFLIYFQGNSAPDKSGLPSDRFSAERTGGSVSTLTIQRTQQEDSAVYLCASSLSLLVSKNIQYFGAGTRLSVL.

The J gene is TRBJ2-1, the V gene TRBV19, with 8 bases lining up with TRBD1. This CDR3 is built from 18 residues. V was pared by 5 bases and J by 3 bases, with 15 bases of the junction left unmatched. The germline gives CDR1 LNHDA, CDR2 SQIVND (reference sequence). CDR3 sequence: CASSSSGFGQGRYNEQFF. The CDR3 DNA reads TGTGCCAGTAGTTCCTCCGGGTTCGGACAGGGTCGCTACAATGAGCAGTTCTTC.

The V call is TRBV19, the J call TRBJ2-5; the D gene is possibly TRBD1 (6 bases). The CDR3 consists of 12 residues. With 4 bases removed from V and 5 bases from J, the gap between germline ends came to 8 bases. CDR1 and CDR2 from the germline V gene are LNHDA and SQIVND (reference sequence). CDR3 in amino acids: CASSNRAETQYF. DNA of the CDR3: TGTGCCAGTAGTAACAGGGCCGAGACCCAGTACTTC.

This clone was observed once. This chain connects TRBV11-1 to TRBJ2-3; TRBD1 matches 10 bases. The CDR3 consists of 12 residues. V lost 8 bases and J lost 13; bases outside the gene matches: 9. Germline V gives CDR1 SGHAT, CDR2 FQDESV (reference sequence). CDR3 in amino acids: CASDIKTGGKYF. The CDR3 DNA reads TGTGCCAGCGACATTAAGACAGGGGGCAAGTATTTT.

On this clone itself: The same CDR3 arises from other DNA sequences in this sample as well. The V and J genes are TRBV10-1 and TRBJ2-1; 7 nucleotides align to TRBD2. Trimming at V came to 3 bases and at J to 9 bases, leaving 5 bases not matched to a gene. This CDR3 has 13 residues. CDR1 is WNHNN, CDR2 SYGVQD, per germline (reference sequence). The CDR3 loop reads CASSEREGREQFF. The CDR3, as DNA: TGCGCCAGCAGTGAAAGGGAGGGACGTGAGCAGTTCTTC.

A remark on this clone: Other DNA sequences from this sample encode an identical CDR3 as well. The chain has TRBV10-3 and TRBJ1-2; the D gene is possibly TRBD1 (5 bases). Germline assignment: CDR1 ENHRY and CDR2 SYGVKD. The CDR3 has 13 amino acids. Trimming pared 4 bases from V and 4 bases from J, leaving 10 bases between. The CDR3 sequence is CAISGGTLYGYTF. DNA for the CDR3: TGTGCCATCAGTGGTGGGACCCTCTATGGCTACACCTTC.

This chain joins TRBV13 and TRBJ2-1, with 8 nucleotides matching TRBD2. CDR3 size: 15 residues. The ends lost 2 bases at V and 3 bases at J; junction bases unmatched: 3. Germline-derived CDR1 and CDR2 are PRHDT and FYEKMQ (reference sequence). CDR3 sequence reads: CASSLRTSGYNEQFF. CDR3 nucleotides: TGTGCCAGCAGCTTACGCACTAGCGGCTACAATGAGCAGTTCTTC.

With respect to this clone: Other DNA sequences in this specimen translate into the identical CDR3. CDR3 sequence: CASSLRGLQPQHF. CDR3 in DNA: TGTGCCAGCAGCCTCCGGGGTCTGCAGCCCCAGCATTTT. The rearrangement links TRBV27 to TRBJ1-5; D not resolved. Trimming removed 6 bases at V and 7 bases at J, with 13 bases between. CDR3 length equals 13 residues. Germline V CDR1 and CDR2: MNHEY, SMNVEV (reference sequence).

This clone appeared many times. CDR3 nucleotides: TGTGCCAGTAGTTCATCAGGGGGCGCATTTAGTCAGCCCCAGCATTTT. Its translation is CASSSSGGAFSQPQHF. This chain joins TRBV19 and TRBJ1-5, with 8 bases fitting TRBD1. This CDR3 has 16 residues. Losses at the gene ends were 5 bases for V and 6 bases for J; bases not matched to a gene: 12. Germline loops: CDR1 LNHDA, CDR2 SQIVND (reference sequence).

V and J are TRBV29-1 and TRBJ1-1; no clear D gene. Germline CDR1 is SQVTM and CDR2 is ANQGSEA. CDR3 length equals 11 residues. Trimming took 4 bases from V and 5 from J, leaving 8 bases between them. CDR3 residues: CSVGLGTEAFF. In nucleotides, the CDR3 is TGCAGCGTTGGTTTAGGGACTGAAGCTTTCTTT.

Points on this clone: With only one base between it and a far larger clone, this is likely a read error. Other DNA sequences of this sample code for an identical CDR3. This chain connects TRBV30 to TRBJ1-1, with unresolved D. There are 14 residues in the CDR3. V lost 2 bases to trimming and J lost 5 bases, with 15 bases between them. Germline V lookup: CDR1 GTSNPN, CDR2 SVGIG (reference sequence). The CDR3 protein is CAWSLWEVSTEAFF. The CDR3 DNA reads as TGTGCCTGGAGTTTGTGGGAGGTTTCAACTGAAGCTTTCTTT. Using reference TRBV30 and TRBJ1-1 for the parts outside the CDR3, the full variable domain is SQTIHQWPATLVQPVGSPLSLECTVEGTSNPNLYWYRQAAGRGLQLLFYSVGIGQISSEVPQNLSASRPQDRQFILSSKKLLLSDSGFYLCAWSLWEVSTEAFFGQGTRLTVV.

This clone was detected a few times. The rearrangement uses TRBV11-2 and TRBJ1-1, with a weak D call TRBD1 (5 bases). This CDR3 region has 13 residues. The germline V and J ends were trimmed by 2 bases and 1 base, with 5 bases remaining between them. The V gene's germline CDR1 is SGHAT and CDR2 FQNNGV. The CDR3 is CASSLQGNTEAFF. In DNA form, the CDR3 reads TGTGCCAGCAGCTTACAGGGGAACACTGAAGCTTTCTTT.

This rearrangement joins TRBV28 to TRBJ1-1; unclear D gene. The V gene lost 5 bases and the J gene lost 2 bases, with 15 bases spanning the gap. This CDR3 region has 15 residues. CDR1 MDHEN and CDR2 SYDVKM come from the germline V gene. Here the CDR3 reads CASSPSSGVNTEAFF. In DNA form, the CDR3 reads TGTGCCAGCAGTCCATCCTCCGGGGTCAACACTGAAGCTTTCTTT.